Listed below are T cell receptor beta chains from one sample, sequenced in a study of Ad26.COV2.S vaccination and SARS-CoV-2 variants. Using immunoSEQ multiplex PCR, the repertoire was profiled, and TCRdb retains in-frame clones only, with some absent. This table holds about 400,000 clones, around nine tenths found once. This material consisted of peripheral blood, taken in a trial of Ad26.COV2.S vaccine versus placebo. These receptor sequences come from a person aged 18 to 59 who received the Ad26.COV2.S COVID-19 vaccine or a placebo. Both conserved end residues are part of each CDR3. Fields, in order: V gene, D gene, clone size, J gene, CDR3 DNA, CDR3 protein. A D gene is named only where the DNA matches it firmly. Clone size appears in some rows only: once, few, many, or a class for an expanded clone.

>TRBV12-3/TRBV12-4|NA|few|TRBJ1-2
TGTGCCAGCAGAAGACAGCATTCTGGCTACACCTTC
CASRRQHSGYTF
>TRBV6-1|NA|NA|TRBJ2-7
TGTGCCAGCAGTGAAGGGTACGGAGAGCAGTACTTC
CASSEGYGEQYF
>TRBV6-2/TRBV6-3|NA|NA|TRBJ2-7
TGTGCCAGCAGTTACTCTGAGTTGCAGTACTTC
CASSYSELQYF
>TRBV4-1|NA|once|TRBJ1-5
TGCGCCAGCAGCCAAGCGGGTCAGCCCCAGCATTTT
CASSQAGQPQHF
>TRBV4-1|NA|NA|TRBJ1-4
TGCGCCAGCAGCCAAGAAAGGGGGGCAACTAATGAAAAACTGTTTTTT
CASSQERGATNEKLFF
>TRBV18|TRBD2|NA|TRBJ2-2
TGTGCCAGCTCACCTCCGGGACTAGCGGGAGCCGGGGAGCTGTTTTTT
CASSPPGLAGAGELFF
>TRBV5-1|NA|NA|TRBJ2-1
TGCGCCAGCAGCTTAGGGGACCTTCACAATGAGCAGTTCTTC
CASSLGDLHNEQFF
>TRBV7-9|NA|NA|TRBJ2-1
TGTGCCAGCAGCTTAGTAGCCGGACCCAATCATGAGCAGTTCTTC
CASSLVAGPNHEQFF
>TRBV18|TRBD1|few|TRBJ2-5
TGTGCCAGCTCTCCCCGGACAGGGGGTGGAGAGACCCAGTACTTC
CASSPRTGGGETQYF
>TRBV6-6|TRBD2|once|TRBJ2-7
TGTGCCAGCAGTAGGCTAGCGGATTACGAGCAGTACTTC
CASSRLADYEQYF
>TRBV5-1|NA|NA|TRBJ2-1
TGCGCCAGCAGCTTTGGTAGGTCCTACAATGAGCAGTTCTTC
CASSFGRSYNEQFF
>TRBV2|TRBD1|NA|TRBJ1-4
TGTGCCAGCCGGCCGGACAGGGCTAATGAAAAACTGTTTTTT
CASRPDRANEKLFF
>TRBV7-3|TRBD2|NA|TRBJ2-1
TGTGCCAGCAGAGAAAGCGGGAGCAATGAGCAGTTCTTC
CASRESGSNEQFF
>TRBV2|NA|NA|TRBJ2-5
TGTGCCAGCAGGGGGGCCGGGCTACCAGGGCAAGAGACCCAGTACTTC
CASRGAGLPGQETQYF